Listed below are T cell receptor beta chains from one sample, sequenced in a study of blood T cell repertoires in COVID-19. Sequencing was performed with immunoSEQ multiplex PCR; in TCRdb, only in-frame clones are kept and a portion is missing. In the table there are about 250,000 clones, around four fifths of which are singletons. Input material: peripheral blood. These receptor sequences come from a man older than 75 with acute or convalescent COVID-19. Each CDR3 is given without its conserved first and last residue. The order of the fields is CDR3 length, J gene, V gene, CDR3 protein.

10,TRBJ2-7,TRBV30,AWSVGGPEQY
13,TRBJ2-7,TRBV27,ASSSPGQGGYEQY
12,TRBJ2-7,TRBV2,ASSVSSGTYEQY
11,TRBJ1-2,TRBV6-5,ASWGGREYGYT
12,TRBJ2-7,TRBV2,AGSEGGSSYEQY
12,TRBJ2-5,TRBV6-5,ASRRPGAYQTQY
11,TRBJ2-3,TRBV28,ASVGGLTDTQY
12,TRBJ2-5,TRBV25-1,ASSESGASETQY
14,TRBJ2-5,TRBV24-1,ATSDRTSGVQETQY
18,TRBJ1-6,TRBV5-1,ASSLTPTGPGSSYNSPLH
14,TRBJ1-2,TRBV25-1,ASSEGRSGLGYGYT
12,TRBJ2-5,TRBV19,ASSISGGAETQY
12,TRBJ2-1,TRBV18,ASSPWRGKDEQF
17,TRBJ2-3,TRBV24-1,ATSDPPGTSGSGPDTQY
12,TRBJ2-2,TRBV11-3,ASSLDAGDRELF
14,TRBJ1-4,TRBV5-8,ASSSGDSSTNEKLF
10,TRBJ2-7,TRBV2,ASRWGPREQY
14,TRBJ2-1,TRBV4-1,ASSRLHLYSYNEQF
10,TRBJ2-1,TRBV6-1,ASSERGSEQF
13,TRBJ1-3,TRBV9,ASSVGWAGGNTIY
12,TRBJ1-4,TRBV28,ASSFSRGGEKLF
12,TRBJ1-5,TRBV5-5,ASSLAQGGQPQH
16,TRBJ2-2,TRBV4-2,ASSLTLTSGGVTGELF
13,TRBJ1-2,TRBV3-1/TRBV3-2,ASSQRGPTHYGYT
13,TRBJ2-3,TRBV21-1,ASSKILATADTQY
15,TRBJ2-3,TRBV19,ASSILAGGPRTDTQY
12,TRBJ2-1,TRBV5-1,ASSLRLASNEQF
13,TRBJ2-5,TRBV6-1,ASSEGLLQVETQY
12,TRBJ1-1,TRBV5-1,ASSFAGGNTEAF
12,TRBJ2-3,TRBV20-1,SASLGGGADTQY
11,TRBJ1-6,TRBV28,ASSPAGSSPLH
11,TRBJ1-2,TRBV27,ASSFYAGGGYT
11,TRBJ1-5,TRBV29-1,SVAREVNQPQH
14,TRBJ1-5,TRBV6-2/TRBV6-3,ASSRLQGRSAQPQH
13,TRBJ2-5,TRBV7-2,ASSLVGLAEETQY
13,TRBJ2-5,TRBV6-5,ASRNPTAFKRSQY
12,TRBJ1-1,TRBV25-1,ASRALDRDNEAF
13,TRBJ1-1,TRBV5-1,ASSLGGGVNTEAF
12,TRBJ2-7,TRBV5-1,ASSLGTGTYEQY
12,TRBJ2-7,TRBV3-1/TRBV3-2,ASSPMTGAYEQY
13,TRBJ1-5,TRBV5-1,ASSLQGASYQPQH
13,TRBJ2-5,TRBV28,ASSLGDKQGETQY
14,TRBJ2-4,TRBV5-4,ASSLPGEGPKNIQY
12,TRBJ1-1,TRBV30,AWSVETGFAEAF
13,TRBJ2-2,TRBV19,ASSLTSGGTGELF